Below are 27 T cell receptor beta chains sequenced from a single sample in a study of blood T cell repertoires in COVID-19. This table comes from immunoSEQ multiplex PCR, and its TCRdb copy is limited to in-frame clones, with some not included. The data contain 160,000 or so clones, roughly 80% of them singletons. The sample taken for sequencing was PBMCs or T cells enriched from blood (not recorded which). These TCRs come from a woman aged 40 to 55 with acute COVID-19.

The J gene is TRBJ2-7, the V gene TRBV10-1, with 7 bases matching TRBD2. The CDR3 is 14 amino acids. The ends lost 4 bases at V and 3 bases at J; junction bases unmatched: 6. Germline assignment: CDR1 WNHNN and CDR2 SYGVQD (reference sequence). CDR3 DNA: TGCGCCAGCAGTGGTGGCGGGAGAGGCTACGAGCAGTACTTC. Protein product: CASSGGGRGYEQYF.

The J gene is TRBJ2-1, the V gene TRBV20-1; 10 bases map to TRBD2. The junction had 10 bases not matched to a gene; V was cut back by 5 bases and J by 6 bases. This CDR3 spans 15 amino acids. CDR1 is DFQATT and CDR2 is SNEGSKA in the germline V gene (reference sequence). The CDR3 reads CSACDPGLASNEQFF. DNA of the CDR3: TGCAGTGCTTGTGATCCGGGACTAGCGAGCAATGAGCAGTTCTTC.

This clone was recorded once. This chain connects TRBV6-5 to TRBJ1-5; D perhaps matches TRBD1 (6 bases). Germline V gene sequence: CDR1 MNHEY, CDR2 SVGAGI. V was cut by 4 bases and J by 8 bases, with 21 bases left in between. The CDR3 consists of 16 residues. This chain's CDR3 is CASSSHTGIAPKPQHF. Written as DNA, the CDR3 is TGTGCCAGCAGTTCACACACAGGGATAGCTCCGAAGCCCCAGCATTTT.

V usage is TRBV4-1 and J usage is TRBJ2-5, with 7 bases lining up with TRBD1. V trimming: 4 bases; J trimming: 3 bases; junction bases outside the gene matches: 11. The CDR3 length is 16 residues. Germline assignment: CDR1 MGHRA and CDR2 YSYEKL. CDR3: CASSPISFGTEETQYF. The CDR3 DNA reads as TGCGCCAGCAGCCCTATTTCCTTCGGGACAGAAGAGACCCAGTACTTC.

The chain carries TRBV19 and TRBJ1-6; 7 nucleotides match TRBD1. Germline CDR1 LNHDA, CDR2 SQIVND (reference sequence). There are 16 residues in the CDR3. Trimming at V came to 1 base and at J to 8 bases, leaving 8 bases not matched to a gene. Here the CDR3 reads CASSIARSGGDSPLHF. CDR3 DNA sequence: TGTGCCAGTAGTATAGCACGGTCAGGGGGAGATTCACCCCTCCACTTT.

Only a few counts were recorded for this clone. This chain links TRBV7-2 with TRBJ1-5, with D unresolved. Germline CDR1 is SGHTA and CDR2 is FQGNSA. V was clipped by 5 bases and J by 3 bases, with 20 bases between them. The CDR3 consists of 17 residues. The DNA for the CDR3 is TGTGCCAGCAGCCCCCCTGGAGGAGGGATAATCAATCAGCCCCAGCATTTT. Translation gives CASSPPGGGIINQPQHF.

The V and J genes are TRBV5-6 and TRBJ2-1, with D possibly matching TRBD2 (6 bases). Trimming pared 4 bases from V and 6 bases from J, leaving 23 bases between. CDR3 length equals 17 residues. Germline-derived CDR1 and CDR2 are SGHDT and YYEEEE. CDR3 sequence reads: CASSVGQLAPAGNEQFF. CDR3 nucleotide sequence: TGTGCCAGCAGCGTGGGGCAACTAGCCCCTGCGGGCAATGAGCAGTTCTTC.

The CDR3 nucleotides are TGTGCCAGTAGTATAGGTGGCAGTATCGACTATGGCTACACCTTC. Translation gives CASSIGGSIDYGYTF. V gene TRBV19 combines with J gene TRBJ1-2; unclear D gene. There are 15 residues in the CDR3. Trimming took off 1 base at V and 3 bases at J, with 12 bases between the two ends. Germline assignment: CDR1 LNHDA and CDR2 SQIVND (reference sequence).

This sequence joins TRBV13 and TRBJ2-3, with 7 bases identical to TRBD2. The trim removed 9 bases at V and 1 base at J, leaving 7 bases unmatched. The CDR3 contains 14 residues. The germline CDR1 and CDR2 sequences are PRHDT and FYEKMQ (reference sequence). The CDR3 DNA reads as TGTGCCAGTTGGGAGGGGCTCCGCACAGATACGCAGTATTTT. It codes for CASWEGLRTDTQYF. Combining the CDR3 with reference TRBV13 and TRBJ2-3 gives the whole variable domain AAGVIQSPRHLIKEKRETATLKCYPIPRHDTVYWYQQGPGQDPQFLISFYEKMQSDKGSIPDRFSAQQFSDYHSELNMSSLELGDSALYFCASWEGLRTDTQYFGPGTRLTVL.

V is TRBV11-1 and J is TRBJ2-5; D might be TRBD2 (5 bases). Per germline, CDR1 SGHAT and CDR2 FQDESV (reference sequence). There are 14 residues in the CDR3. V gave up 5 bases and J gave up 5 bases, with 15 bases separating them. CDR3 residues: CASSRGPKTETQYF. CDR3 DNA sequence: TGTGCCAGCAGCCGCGGGCCGAAAACGGAGACCCAGTACTTC.

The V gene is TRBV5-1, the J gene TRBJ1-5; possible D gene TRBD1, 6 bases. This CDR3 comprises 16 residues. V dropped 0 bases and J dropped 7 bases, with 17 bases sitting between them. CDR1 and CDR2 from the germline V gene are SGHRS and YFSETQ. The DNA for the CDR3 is TGCGCCAGCAGCTTGGACCCTATTACAGGGACGCAGCCCCAGCATTTT. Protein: CASSLDPITGTQPQHF.

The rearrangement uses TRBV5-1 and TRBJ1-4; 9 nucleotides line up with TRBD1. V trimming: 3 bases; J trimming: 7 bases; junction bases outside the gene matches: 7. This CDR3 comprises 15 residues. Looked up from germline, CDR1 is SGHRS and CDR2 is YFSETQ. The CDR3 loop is CASSWRDRASEKLFF. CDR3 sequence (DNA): TGCGCCAGCAGCTGGAGGGACAGGGCATCTGAAAAACTGTTTTTT.

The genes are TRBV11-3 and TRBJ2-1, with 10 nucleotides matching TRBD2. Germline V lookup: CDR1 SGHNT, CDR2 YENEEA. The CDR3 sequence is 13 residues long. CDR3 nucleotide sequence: TGTGCTACAGCGGGAGGGCCGATGAATGAGCAGTTCTTC. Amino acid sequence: CATAGGPMNEQFF.

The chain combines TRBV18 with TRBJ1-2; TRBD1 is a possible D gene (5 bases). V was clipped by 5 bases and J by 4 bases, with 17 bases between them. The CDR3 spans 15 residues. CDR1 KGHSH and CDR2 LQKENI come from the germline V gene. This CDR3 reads CASSATSTATYGYTF. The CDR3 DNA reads TGTGCCAGCTCAGCCACTTCGACAGCAACCTATGGCTACACCTTC.

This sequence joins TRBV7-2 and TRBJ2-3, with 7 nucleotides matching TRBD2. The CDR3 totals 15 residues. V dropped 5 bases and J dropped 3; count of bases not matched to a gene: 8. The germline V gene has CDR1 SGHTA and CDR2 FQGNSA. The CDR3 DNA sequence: TGTGCCAGCAGCCCCCGCAGCGGGAAAACAGATACGCAGTATTTT. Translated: CASSPRSGKTDTQYF.

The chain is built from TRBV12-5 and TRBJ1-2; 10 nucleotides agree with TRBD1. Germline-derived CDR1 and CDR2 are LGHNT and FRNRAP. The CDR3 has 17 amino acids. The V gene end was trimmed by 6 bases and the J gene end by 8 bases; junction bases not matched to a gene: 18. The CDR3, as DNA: TGTGCTAGTGGCCCCACCGACAGGGGGCACCACCCGGGGGGCTACACCTTC. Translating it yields CASGPTDRGHHPGGYTF.

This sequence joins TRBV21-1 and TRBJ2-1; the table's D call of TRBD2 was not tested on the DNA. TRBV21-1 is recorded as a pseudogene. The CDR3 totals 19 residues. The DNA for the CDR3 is TGTGCCAGCAGCAAAGAAGTTGATTCCGGTTGGTACTCCTACAATGAGCAGTTCTTC. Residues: CASSKEVDSGWYSYNEQFF.

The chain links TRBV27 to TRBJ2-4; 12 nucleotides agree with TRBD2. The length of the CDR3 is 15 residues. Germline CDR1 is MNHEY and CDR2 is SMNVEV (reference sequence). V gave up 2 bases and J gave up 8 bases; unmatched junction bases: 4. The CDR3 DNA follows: TGTGCCAGCAGTTTAACTAGCGGGAGGCCCTACATTCAGTACTTC. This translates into CASSLTSGRPYIQYF.

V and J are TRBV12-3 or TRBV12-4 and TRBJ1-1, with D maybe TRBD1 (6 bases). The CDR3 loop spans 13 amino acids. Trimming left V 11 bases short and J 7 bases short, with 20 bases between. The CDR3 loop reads CAANSPGQIEAFF. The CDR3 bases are TGTGCCGCTAACTCCCCAGGACAGATTGAAGCTTTCTTT.

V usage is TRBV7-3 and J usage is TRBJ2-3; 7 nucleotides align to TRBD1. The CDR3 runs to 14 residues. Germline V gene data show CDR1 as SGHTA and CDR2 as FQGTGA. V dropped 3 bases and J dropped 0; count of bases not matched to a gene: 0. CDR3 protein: CASSLTGSTDTQYF. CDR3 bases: TGTGCCAGCAGCTTGACAGGGAGCACAGATACGCAGTATTTT.

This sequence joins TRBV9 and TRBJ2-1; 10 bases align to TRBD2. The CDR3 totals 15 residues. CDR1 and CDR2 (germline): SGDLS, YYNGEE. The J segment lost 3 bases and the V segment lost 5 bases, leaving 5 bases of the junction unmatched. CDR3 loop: CASSLAGAHYNEQFF. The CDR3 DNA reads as TGTGCCAGCAGTCTAGCGGGAGCCCACTACAATGAGCAGTTCTTC.

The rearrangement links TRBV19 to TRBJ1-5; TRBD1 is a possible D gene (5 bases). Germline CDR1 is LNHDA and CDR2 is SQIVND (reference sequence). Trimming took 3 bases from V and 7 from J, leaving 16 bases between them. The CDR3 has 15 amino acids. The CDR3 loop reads CASSMLDTLGQPQHF. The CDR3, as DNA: TGTGCCAGTAGTATGCTGGACACCTTGGGCCAGCCCCAGCATTTT.

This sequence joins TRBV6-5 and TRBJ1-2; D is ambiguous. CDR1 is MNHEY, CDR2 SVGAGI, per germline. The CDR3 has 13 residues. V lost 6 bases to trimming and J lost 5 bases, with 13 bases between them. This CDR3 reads CASSTVVGYGYTF. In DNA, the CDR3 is TGTGCCAGCAGCACAGTAGTCGGTTATGGCTACACCTTC.

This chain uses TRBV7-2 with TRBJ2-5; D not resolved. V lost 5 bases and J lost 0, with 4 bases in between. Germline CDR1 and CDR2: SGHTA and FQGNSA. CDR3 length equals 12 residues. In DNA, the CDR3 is TGTGCCAGCAGCCGGTACCAAGAGACCCAGTACTTC. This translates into CASSRYQETQYF.

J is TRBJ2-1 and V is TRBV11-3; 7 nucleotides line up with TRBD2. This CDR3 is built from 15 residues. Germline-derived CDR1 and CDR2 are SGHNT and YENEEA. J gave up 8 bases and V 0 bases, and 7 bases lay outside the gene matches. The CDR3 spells CASSLDPGGLYEQFF. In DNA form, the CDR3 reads TGTGCCAGCAGCTTAGATCCGGGGGGTCTGTATGAGCAGTTCTTC.

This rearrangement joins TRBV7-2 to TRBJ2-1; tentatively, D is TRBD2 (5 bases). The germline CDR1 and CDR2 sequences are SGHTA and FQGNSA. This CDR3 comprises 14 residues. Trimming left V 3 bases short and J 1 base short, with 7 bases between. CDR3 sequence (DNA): TGTGCCAGCAGCTTGCGGACTTCCTACAATGAGCAGTTCTTC. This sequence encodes CASSLRTSYNEQFF. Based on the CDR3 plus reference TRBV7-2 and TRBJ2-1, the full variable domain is GAGVSQSPSNKVTEKGKDVELRCDPISGHTALYWYRQSLGQGLEFLIYFQGNSAPDKSGLPSDRFSAERTGGSVSTLTIQRTQQEDSAVYLCASSLRTSYNEQFFGPGTRLTVL.

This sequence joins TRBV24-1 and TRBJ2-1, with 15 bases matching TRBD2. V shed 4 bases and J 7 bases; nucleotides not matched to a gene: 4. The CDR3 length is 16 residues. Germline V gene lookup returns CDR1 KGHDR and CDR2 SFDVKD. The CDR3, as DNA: TGTGCCACCAGTGACCCTGGGACTAGCGGGGGGAATGAGCAGTTCTTC. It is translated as CATSDPGTSGGNEQFF.